The 27 T cell receptor beta chains below were found in one sample sequenced in a study of cytomegalovirus exposure and HLA in healthy donors. In the PCR, 60 Vbeta and 13 Jbeta primers were used. This table comes from immunoSEQ multiplex PCR, and its TCRdb copy is limited to in-frame clones, with some not included. The sample includes fewer than 200,000 clones, 80% of them seen just once. Sequencing input: PBMCs. These receptors all stem from a man between 40 and 49 years old in good health and CMV-seronegative.

CDR3 sequence reads: CASSLGQPMNHNEQFF. DNA for the CDR3: TGTGCCAGCAGCTTGGGACAGCCAATGAACCACAATGAGCAGTTCTTC. The genes are TRBV5-4 and TRBJ2-1, with a weak D call TRBD1 (5 bases). V was shortened by 0 bases and J by 5 bases, with 15 bases between the two germline ends. CDR3 size: 16 residues. Germline CDR1 SGHNT, CDR2 YYREEE (reference sequence).

The gene calls are TRBV10-1 and TRBJ2-3; D gene uncertain. The CDR3 sequence is 11 residues long. V gave up 4 bases and J gave up 3 bases, with 2 bases separating them. Germline V gene sequence: CDR1 WNHNN, CDR2 SYGVQD (reference sequence). CDR3 nucleotides: TGCGCCAGCAGTGTAACAGATACGCAGTATTTT. It translates to CASSVTDTQYF.

This chain links TRBV29-1 with TRBJ2-1, with TRBD1 as a possible D gene (5 bases). V lost 4 bases and J 7 bases, leaving 14 bases between the germline ends. The CDR3 spans 13 residues. Looked up from germline, CDR1 is SQVTM and CDR2 is ANQGSEA. In DNA form, the CDR3 reads TGCAGCGTTGGGACAAAAGTCGCGAATGAGCAGTTCTTC. Translation gives CSVGTKVANEQFF.

The chain recombines TRBV9 with TRBJ2-2, with a tentative D call TRBD2 (6 bases). CDR1 is SGDLS, CDR2 YYNGEE, per germline. Trimming left V 0 bases short and J 3 bases short, with 15 bases between. This CDR3 has 17 residues. The CDR3 is CASSVVVTGRYTGELFF. Written as DNA, the CDR3 is TGTGCCAGCAGCGTAGTAGTTACGGGGAGGTACACCGGGGAGCTGTTTTTT.

This chain links TRBV7-9 with TRBJ1-1; D gene ambiguous. This CDR3 is built from 12 residues. Germline V gene sequence: CDR1 SEHNR, CDR2 FQNEAQ (reference sequence). V lost 4 bases and J 3 bases, leaving 6 bases between the germline ends. CDR3 DNA: TGTGCCAGCAGCTCCTCGGACACTGAAGCTTTCTTT. It is translated as CASSSSDTEAFF.

V gene TRBV19 combines with J gene TRBJ1-1; 8 nucleotides line up with TRBD1. The CDR3 length is 15 residues. J was trimmed by 5 bases and V by 5 bases; bases with no gene match: 10. Germline values: CDR1 LNHDA, CDR2 SQIVND (reference sequence). In nucleotides, the CDR3 is TGTGCCAGTAGTGTAGCACAGGGGGTATCGACTGAAGCTTTCTTT. Translation: CASSVAQGVSTEAFF.

The chain recombines TRBV9 with TRBJ2-2, with D possibly TRBD1 on 5 matching bases. Germline lookup yields CDR1 SGDLS and CDR2 YYNGEE. V lost 5 bases, J lost 1 base, and 9 bases lay in between. The CDR3 loop spans 14 amino acids. Here the CDR3 DNA reads TGTGCCAGCAGACCTGACAGGAACACCGGGGAGCTGTTTTTT. Its translation is CASRPDRNTGELFF.

The rearrangement joins TRBV7-3 to TRBJ1-1, with 7 positions matching TRBD1. The CDR3 consists of 14 residues. Trimming cost V 5 bases and J 2 bases; bases outside gene matches: 5. Germline V lookup: CDR1 SGHTA, CDR2 FQGTGA. The CDR3 DNA reads as TGTGCCAGCAGCACAGGGGTGGGAAACACTGAAGCTTTCTTT. This translates into CASSTGVGNTEAFF.

The chain recombines TRBV5-1 with TRBJ2-3, with D uncertain. V dropped 0 bases and J dropped 6 bases, with 8 bases sitting between them. CDR3 size: 13 residues. Per the germline V gene, CDR1 is SGHRS and CDR2 is YFSETQ. Here the CDR3 reads CASSLEAVDTQYF. DNA of the CDR3: TGCGCCAGCAGCTTGGAGGCGGTCGATACGCAGTATTTT.

This chain joins TRBV2 and TRBJ2-3; possibly TRBD2 for D (5 bases). CDR3 length: 14 residues. In germline, CDR1 is SNHLY, CDR2 FYNNEI. Between the trimmed V and J ends, which lost 9 bases and 0 bases, there was a span of 13 bases. The CDR3 DNA reads as TGTGCCAGTAGGAGGTTCGAAAGCACAGATACGCAGTATTTT. This gives the protein CASRRFESTDTQYF.

The chain uses TRBV29-1 and TRBJ2-5, with 7 bases matching TRBD2. J gave up 5 bases and V 7 bases, and 13 bases lay outside the gene matches. CDR1 SQVTM and CDR2 ANQGSEA come from the germline V gene. The CDR3 consists of 14 residues. CDR3 sequence: CSAAGREGRETQYF. The CDR3 coding sequence is TGCAGCGCTGCGGGGAGGGAGGGGCGGGAGACCCAGTACTTC.

The chain couples TRBV28 to TRBJ1-4; 8 positions match TRBD1. This CDR3 is built from 16 residues. V dropped 4 bases and J dropped 6; count of bases not matched to a gene: 10. Germline assignment: CDR1 MDHEN and CDR2 SYDVKM. In nucleotides, the CDR3 is TGTGCCAGCAGTTCCCCCCGGACAGGGACCGATGAAAAACTGTTTTTT. It codes for CASSSPRTGTDEKLFF.

The chain recombines TRBV7-2 with TRBJ2-6; no firm D call. The germline CDR1 and CDR2 sequences are SGHTA and FQGNSA. V was pared by 5 bases and J by 2 bases, with 16 bases between. The CDR3 has 17 amino acids. The CDR3 reads CASSPYLVVPGANVLTF. The CDR3 region has the DNA TGTGCCAGCAGCCCTTACTTAGTAGTCCCTGGGGCCAACGTCCTGACTTTC.

V and J are TRBV9 and TRBJ2-3, with unresolved D. This CDR3 is built from 15 residues. Germline V gene data show CDR1 as SGDLS and CDR2 as YYNGEE. V lost 0 bases and J 0 bases, leaving 8 bases between the germline ends. CDR3 in DNA: TGTGCCAGCAGCGTAGGGCTGGAGAGCACAGATACGCAGTATTTT. Protein sequence: CASSVGLESTDTQYF.

V and J are TRBV19 and TRBJ2-5, with D maybe TRBD2 (6 bases). The CDR3 is 13 residues long. The germline V and J ends were trimmed by 5 bases and 5 bases, with 12 bases remaining between them. CDR1 and CDR2 (germline): LNHDA, SQIVND (reference sequence). The CDR3 nucleotides are TGTGCCAGTAGTGGGGGAGGAAGGGAGACCCAGTACTTC. Amino acid sequence: CASSGGGRETQYF.

This clone was observed a handful of times. The V and J genes are TRBV7-2 and TRBJ2-5; 9 bases agree with TRBD2. The CDR3 is 15 amino acids. Trimming took 4 bases from V and 5 from J; bases not matched to a gene: 8. The germline gives CDR1 SGHTA, CDR2 FQGNSA. In nucleotides, the CDR3 is TGTGCCAGCAGCTACAGCGGGGGGACGATGGAGACCCAGTACTTC. Amino acid sequence: CASSYSGGTMETQYF.

The CDR3 loop reads CASSESGLAGLSSYEQYF. Here the CDR3 DNA reads TGCGCCAGCAGTGAGTCGGGACTAGCGGGGTTAAGCTCCTACGAGCAGTACTTC. The V gene is TRBV10-1, the J gene TRBJ2-5; 13 nucleotides line up with TRBD2. The DNA end is more similar to TRBJ2-7, so the J call may be wrong. The CDR3 has 18 amino acids. Germline CDR1 reads WNHNN; CDR2 reads SYGVQD (reference sequence).

CDR3 in amino acids: CASKVAGTYNEQFF. In DNA form, the CDR3 reads TGTGCCAGTAAGGTGGCGGGGACCTACAATGAGCAGTTCTTC. The chain recombines TRBV19 with TRBJ2-1, with D possibly TRBD2 on 6 matching bases. The germline V gene encodes CDR1 LNHDA and CDR2 SQIVND (reference sequence). Trimming took 7 bases from V and 2 from J, leaving 12 bases between them. The CDR3 has 14 amino acids.

This clone was picked up a small number of times. The chain uses TRBV7-2 and TRBJ2-4, with 10 bases aligning to TRBD1. After removal of 5 bases from V and 7 bases from J, the junction contained 11 bases not matched to a gene. Per the germline V gene, CDR1 is SGHTA and CDR2 is FQGNSA. The CDR3 loop spans 16 amino acids. The CDR3: CASSVIPGQGRNIQYF. The CDR3 DNA sequence: TGTGCCAGCAGCGTAATACCGGGACAGGGGCGGAACATTCAGTACTTC.

The rearrangement joins TRBV18 to TRBJ1-6, with 9 nucleotides matching TRBD1. CDR3 size: 14 residues. Germline V CDR1 and CDR2: KGHSH, LQKENI. Unmatched junction bases numbered 2, after V lost 4 bases and J lost 7 bases. CDR3 nucleotide sequence: TGTGCCAGCTCACGCGGGACAGGGAATTCACCCCTCCACTTT. As protein: CASSRGTGNSPLHF. The whole variable domain, filled in from reference TRBV18 and TRBJ1-6, reads NAGVMQNPRHLVRRRGQEARLRCSPMKGHSHVYWYRQLPEEGLKFMVYLQKENIIDESGMPKERFSAEFPKEGPSILRIQQVVRGDSAAYFCASSRGTGNSPLHFGNGTRLTVT.

V gene TRBV4-1 combines with J gene TRBJ1-4; the D gene is possibly TRBD1 (6 bases). V lost 1 base to trimming and J lost 4 bases, with 16 bases between them. Looked up from germline, CDR1 is MGHRA and CDR2 is YSYEKL. This CDR3 is built from 17 residues. The CDR3 protein is CASSQVFTGLSNEKLFF. The CDR3, as DNA: TGCGCCAGCAGCCAAGTTTTCACAGGGCTGAGTAATGAAAAACTGTTTTTT.

The chain employs TRBV7-8 and TRBJ1-1; the D is unclear. The CDR3 is 13 residues long. Germline V gene data show CDR1 as SGHVS and CDR2 as FQNEAQ. The ends were cut back, 5 bases at V and 2 bases at J, with 9 bases in the middle. The CDR3 DNA reads as TGTGCCAGCAGCATGAGACAAAACACTGAAGCTTTCTTT. Translation: CASSMRQNTEAFF. Together with reference TRBV7-8 and TRBJ1-1, the CDR3 gives the full variable domain: GAGVSQSPRYKVAKRGQDVALRCDPISGHVSLFWYQQALGQGPEFLTYFQNEAQLDKSGLPSDRFFAERPEGSVSTLKIQRTQQEDSAVYLCASSMRQNTEAFFGQGTRLTVV.

The gene calls are TRBV18 and TRBJ1-5, with TRBD1 as a possible D gene (6 bases). V was trimmed by 3 bases and J by 1 base, leaving 13 bases between them. Germline V gene sequence: CDR1 KGHSH, CDR2 LQKENI. This CDR3 has 16 residues. In DNA form, the CDR3 reads TGTGCCAGCTCACCTGGGCGGGGGGCGAGCAATCAGCCCCAGCATTTT. Protein: CASSPGRGASNQPQHF.

The chain links TRBV19 to TRBJ1-3, with D uncertain. This CDR3 comprises 14 residues. The V end lost 5 bases, the J end lost 0 bases, and 8 bases lay between the germline ends. Germline CDR1 LNHDA, CDR2 SQIVND (reference sequence). The CDR3 sequence is CASSPSPSGNTIYF. DNA for the CDR3: TGTGCCAGTAGTCCCTCTCCCTCTGGAAACACCATATATTTT.

Note on this clone: One end of the junction fails to match germline, which may point to a read error. The chain uses TRBV7-6 and TRBJ1-4; 10 bases are shared with TRBD1. The CDR3 consists of 17 residues. Germline CDR1 and CDR2: SGHVS and FNYEAQ. The CDR3 nucleotides are TGTGCCAGCAGCTTAGGACAGGGGGCTTCTTCTAATGAAAAACCGTTTTTT. As protein: CASSLGQGASSNEKPFF.

About this clone itself: Other DNA sequences of this sample code for an identical CDR3. DNA for the CDR3: TGTGCCAGCAGCCTAGACAGGGACACTGAAGCTTTCTTT. As protein: CASSLDRDTEAFF. The chain uses TRBV7-9 and TRBJ1-1, with 7 nucleotides matching TRBD1. This CDR3 spans 13 amino acids. V shed 5 bases and J 3 bases; nucleotides not matched to a gene: 3. The germline V gene encodes CDR1 SEHNR and CDR2 FQNEAQ (reference sequence).

The chain employs TRBV7-8 and TRBJ2-5, with 12 bases fitting TRBD2. The CDR3 consists of 18 residues. The junction had 9 bases not matched to a gene; V was cut back by 2 bases and J by 2 bases. Per germline, CDR1 SGHVS and CDR2 FQNEAQ. DNA of the CDR3: TGTGCCAGCAGCTTATGGTCTAGCGGGGGGGCCTGGCAAGAGACCCAGTACTTC. The encoded protein is CASSLWSSGGAWQETQYF.